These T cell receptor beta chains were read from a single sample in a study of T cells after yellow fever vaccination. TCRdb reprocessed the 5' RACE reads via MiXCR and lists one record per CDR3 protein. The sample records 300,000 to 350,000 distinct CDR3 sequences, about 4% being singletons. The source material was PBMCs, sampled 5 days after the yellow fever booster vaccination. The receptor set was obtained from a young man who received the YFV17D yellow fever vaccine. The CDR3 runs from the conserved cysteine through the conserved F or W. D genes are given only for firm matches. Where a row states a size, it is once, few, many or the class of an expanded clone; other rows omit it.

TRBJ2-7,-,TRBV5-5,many,CASSLGQNYEQYF,TGTGCCAGCAGCTTGGGACAGAACTACGAGCAGTACTTC
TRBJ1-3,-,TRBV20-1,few,CSASPGFGNTIYF,TGCAGTGCTAGCCCCGGATTCGGAAACACCATATATTTT
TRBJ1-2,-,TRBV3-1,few,CASSQDLDRIYGYTF,TGTGCCAGCAGCCAAGATCTTGACAGAATCTATGGCTACACCTTC
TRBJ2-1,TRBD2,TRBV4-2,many,CASSQDGGGAYNEQFF,TGTGCCAGCAGCCAAGACGGCGGGGGGGCCTACAATGAGCAGTTCTTC
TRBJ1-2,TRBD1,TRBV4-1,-,CASSPQGARGYTF,TGCGCCAGCAGCCCACAGGGGGCGCGGGGCTACACCTTC
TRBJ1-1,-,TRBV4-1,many,CASSQYLGTADEAFF,TGCGCCAGCAGCCAATACCTCGGGACGGCCGATGAAGCTTTCTTT
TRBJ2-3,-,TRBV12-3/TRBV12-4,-,CASRPSLWGTLGADTQYF,TGTGCCAGCAGACCCTCCCTTTGGGGGACCCTCGGAGCAGATACGCAGTATTTT
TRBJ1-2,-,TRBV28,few,CASSIRNRRGSYGYTF,TGTGCCAGCAGTATACGAAACCGACGAGGGAGCTATGGCTACACCTTC
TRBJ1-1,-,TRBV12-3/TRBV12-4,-,CASSLGRGEAFF,TGTGCCAGCAGTTTAGGGCGAGGTGAAGCTTTCTTT
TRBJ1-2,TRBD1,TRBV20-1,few,CSPRHRGLSSYTF,TGCAGCCCGAGACACAGGGGGCTTAGTAGCTACACCTTC
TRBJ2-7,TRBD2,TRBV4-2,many,CASSHPGTSGEQYF,TGTGCCAGCAGCCATCCCGGGACTAGCGGCGAGCAGTACTTC
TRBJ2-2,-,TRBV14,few,CASSPQGTSGELFF,TGTGCCAGCAGTCCTCAGGGGACAAGCGGGGAGCTGTTTTTT
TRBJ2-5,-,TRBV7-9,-,CASSPLEDFYQETQYF,TGTGCCAGCAGCCCGTTGGAAGACTTTTACCAAGAGACCCAGTACTTC
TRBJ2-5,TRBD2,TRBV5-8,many,CASSFGTSGQETQYF,TGTGCCAGCAGCTTTGGGACTAGCGGTCAAGAGACCCAGTACTTC
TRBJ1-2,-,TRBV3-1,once,CASSQIDRGYGYTF,TGTGCCAGCAGCCAAATAGACAGAGGCTATGGCTACACCTTC
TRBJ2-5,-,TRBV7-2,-,CASSLGGAGAQETQYF,TGTGCCAGCAGCTTAGGGGGGGCGGGAGCTCAAGAGACCCAGTACTTC
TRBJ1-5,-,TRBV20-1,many,CSASVGPSNQPQHF,TGCAGTGCTAGCGTAGGCCCTAGCAATCAGCCCCAGCATTTT
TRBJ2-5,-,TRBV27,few,CASSLSAGRIGRTQYF,TGTGCCAGCAGTTTATCCGCTGGACGGATCGGGAGGACCCAGTACTTC
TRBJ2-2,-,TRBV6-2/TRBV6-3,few,CASTQRRITGELFF,TGTGCCAGCACCCAGAGGCGTATCACCGGGGAGCTGTTTTTT
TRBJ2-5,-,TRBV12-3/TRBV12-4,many,CASSPSQTQYF,TGTGCCAGCAGCCCCTCGCAGACCCAGTACTTC
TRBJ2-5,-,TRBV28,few,CASSLWSVGSGRETQYF,TGTGCCAGCAGTTTATGGTCGGTTGGCTCGGGGAGGGAGACCCAGTACTTC
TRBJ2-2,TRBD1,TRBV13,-,CASSLDRPQDRGNTGELFF,TGTGCCAGCAGCTTAGACCGACCTCAAGACAGGGGTAACACCGGGGAGCTGTTTTTT
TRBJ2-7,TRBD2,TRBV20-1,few,CSATSGGAHEQYF,TGCAGTGCAACTAGCGGGGGGGCCCACGAGCAGTACTTC
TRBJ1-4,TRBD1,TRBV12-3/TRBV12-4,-,CASSFGTGQLFF,TGTGCCAGCAGTTTCGGGACAGGGCAACTGTTTTTT
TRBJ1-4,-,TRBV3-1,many,CASSQVFGTNEKLFF,TGTGCCAGCAGCCAAGTTTTCGGAACGAATGAAAAACTGTTTTTT
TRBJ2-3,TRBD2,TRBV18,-,CASSPFGLAGGSTDTQYF,TGTGCCAGCTCACCGTTCGGACTAGCGGGGGGGAGCACAGATACGCAGTATTTT
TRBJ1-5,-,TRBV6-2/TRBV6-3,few,CASGGLGQPQHF,TGTGCCTCGGGGGGGTTGGGTCAGCCCCAGCATTTT
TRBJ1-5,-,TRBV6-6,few,CASSYGGRSNQPQHF,TGTGCCAGCAGTTACGGGGGACGGAGCAATCAGCCCCAGCATTTT
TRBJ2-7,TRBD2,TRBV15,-,CATSRPLAGGSYEQYF,TGTGCCACCAGCCGGCCCCTAGCGGGGGGCTCCTACGAGCAGTACTTC
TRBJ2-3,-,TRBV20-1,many,CSARNSGRGDTQYF,TGCAGTGCTAGAAACTCAGGGCGAGGGGATACGCAGTATTTT
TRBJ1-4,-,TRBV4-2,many,CASSQERGGGVEATNEKLFF,TGTGCCAGCAGCCAAGAGCGGGGGGGCGGGGTAGAAGCAACTAATGAAAAACTGTTTTTT